These 16 T cell receptor beta chains originate from one sample sequenced in a study of blood T cell repertoires in COVID-19. Libraries were prepared by immunoSEQ multiplex PCR; TCRdb keeps only in-frame clonotypes and omits some of them. The data contain about 11,000 clones, around 70% of them singletons. The specimen was peripheral blood. These receptors came from a man aged 55 to 69 with COVID-19, enrolled during active disease.

J is TRBJ1-6 and V is TRBV2; D is perhaps TRBD1 (6 bases). The CDR3 loop spans 14 amino acids. Trimming removed 5 bases at V and 8 bases at J, with 13 bases between. In germline, CDR1 is SNHLY, CDR2 FYNNEI. CDR3 residues: CASSSRTADSPLHF. CDR3 sequence (DNA): TGTGCCAGCAGTAGTCGGACAGCGGATTCACCCCTCCACTTT.

The chain recombines TRBV7-2 with TRBJ1-2; possible D gene TRBD1, 5 bases. The length of the CDR3 is 15 residues. V was pared by 5 bases and J by 4 bases, with 17 bases between. Germline V gives CDR1 SGHTA, CDR2 FQGNSA. CDR3 sequence: CASSPRQGWSYGYTF. Here the CDR3 DNA reads TGTGCCAGCAGCCCCCGGCAGGGATGGAGCTATGGCTACACCTTC. Filled out from reference TRBV7-2 and TRBJ1-2, the complete variable domain reads GAGVSQSPSNKVTEKGKDVELRCDPISGHTALYWYRQSLGQGLEFLIYFQGNSAPDKSGLPSDRFSAERTGGSVSTLTIQRTQQEDSAVYLCASSPRQGWSYGYTFGSGTRLTVV.

In this sample, this clone is medium-sized. The chain recombines TRBV19 with TRBJ1-6; D is uncertain. This CDR3 has 15 residues. The germline V and J ends were trimmed by 5 bases and 6 bases, with 14 bases remaining between them. Germline loops: CDR1 LNHDA, CDR2 SQIVND (reference sequence). CDR3 coding DNA: TGTGCCAGTAGTCCCTACTCGGGGTCTAATTCACCCCTCCACTTT. This codes for CASSPYSGSNSPLHF.

The J gene is TRBJ1-5, the V gene TRBV9; TRBD1 matches at 7 bases. In germline, CDR1 is SGDLS, CDR2 YYNGEE. This CDR3 has 19 residues. V lost 0 bases and J lost 3; bases outside the gene matches: 15. The CDR3 loop is CASSVETYRGGDHNQPQHF. For the CDR3, the DNA is TGTGCCAGCAGCGTAGAAACGTACAGGGGAGGTGATCACAATCAGCCCCAGCATTTT.

The V call is TRBV4-1, the J call TRBJ2-2; TRBD1 aligns across 7 bases. The length of the CDR3 is 18 residues. Germline loops: CDR1 MGHRA, CDR2 YSYEKL. J lost 0 bases, V lost 0 bases, and 7 bases had no gene match. CDR3 nucleotide sequence: TGCGCCAGCAGCCAAGATATACGGCAGGGGGCGAACACCGGGGAGCTGTTTTTT. Amino acid sequence: CASSQDIRQGANTGELFF.

This chain joins TRBV11-2 and TRBJ1-2; 9 nucleotides agree with TRBD1. The J segment lost 0 bases and the V segment lost 5 bases, leaving 7 bases of the junction unmatched. The germline V gene has CDR1 SGHAT and CDR2 FQNNGV. The CDR3 consists of 16 residues. CDR3: CASSLWDREANYGYTF. In nucleotides, the CDR3 is TGTGCCAGCAGCCTATGGGACAGGGAGGCTAACTATGGCTACACCTTC.

The V call is TRBV6-6, the J call TRBJ2-7; unclear D gene. The V gene lost 6 bases and the J gene lost 7 bases, with 19 bases spanning the gap. The CDR3 runs 14 residues. The germline CDR1 and CDR2 sequences are MNHNY and SVGAGI (reference sequence). The CDR3 here is CASRTGSPTGEQYF. The DNA of the CDR3 is TGTGCCAGCAGAACCGGATCCCCTACCGGGGAGCAGTACTTC.

The chain joins TRBV2 to TRBJ2-7, with TRBD2 matching over 7 bases. V lost 7 bases to trimming and J lost 6 bases; unmatched junction nucleotides: 6. The germline V gene has CDR1 SNHLY and CDR2 FYNNEI. The CDR3 spans 12 residues. The chain's CDR3 is CASTLGGSEQYF. The CDR3 DNA is TGTGCCAGCACCCTGGGAGGGTCCGAGCAGTACTTC.

The V call is TRBV7-2, the J call TRBJ2-7; D not resolved. With 1 base removed from V and 2 bases from J, the gap between germline ends came to 9 bases. The CDR3 length is 14 residues. Per germline, CDR1 SGHTA and CDR2 FQGNSA. For the CDR3, the DNA is TGTGCCAGCAGCTTAGGGCCACCAGCCTACGAGCAGTACTTC. Amino acids: CASSLGPPAYEQYF.

The chain couples TRBV7-2 to TRBJ1-1; D uncertain. V lost 5 bases to trimming and J lost 2 bases, with 15 bases between them. This CDR3 has 15 residues. The germline gives CDR1 SGHTA, CDR2 FQGNSA. The CDR3 loop is CASSQYSLKNTEAFF. In nucleotides, the CDR3 is TGTGCCAGCAGCCAATACTCACTTAAAAACACTGAAGCTTTCTTT.

V is TRBV7-9 and J is TRBJ2-5, with 7 positions matching TRBD2. J was trimmed by 0 bases and V by 3 bases; bases with no gene match: 4. This CDR3 is 15 amino acids long. The germline gives CDR1 SEHNR, CDR2 FQNEAQ (reference sequence). The CDR3 coding sequence is TGTGCCAGCAGCTTCGGGAGGAGGGACCAAGAGACCCAGTACTTC. This codes for CASSFGRRDQETQYF.

This rearrangement joins TRBV18 to TRBJ2-1, with 10 bases aligning to TRBD2. The CDR3 consists of 19 residues. Germline CDR1 reads KGHSH; CDR2 reads LQKENI. Germline trimming cut 6 bases from V and 0 bases from J; bases unmatched to any gene: 14. Here the CDR3 reads CASSPRGTSGASSYNEQFF. DNA for the CDR3: TGTGCCAGCTCCCCTAGAGGAACTAGCGGGGCGAGCTCCTACAATGAGCAGTTCTTC.

V usage is TRBV7-9 and J usage is TRBJ1-5; D is possibly TRBD1 (5 bases). This CDR3 spans 14 amino acids. Germline V gives CDR1 SEHNR, CDR2 FQNEAQ (reference sequence). The V end was cut by 4 bases, the J end by 7 bases, with 14 bases between. Here the CDR3 DNA reads TGTGCCAGCAGCTGGGGCGGCGGGGGACAGCCCCAGCATTTT. It is translated as CASSWGGGGQPQHF.

The chain joins TRBV3-1 (or the pseudogene TRBV3-2) to TRBJ2-3; D is undetermined. The CDR3 runs to 14 residues. Trimming took off 4 bases at V and 8 bases at J, with 16 bases between the two ends. Germline V gene sequence: CDR1 LGHDT, CDR2 YNNKEL (reference sequence). In DNA form, the CDR3 reads TGTGCCAGCAGCCGGGCCCTTCCCTTTGGTACGCAGTATTTT. Protein product: CASSRALPFGTQYF.

This clone came up a few times. The chain links TRBV11-2 to TRBJ2-5; 12 bases agree with TRBD2. This CDR3 has 15 residues. Germline loops: CDR1 SGHAT, CDR2 FQNNGV. J gave up 5 bases and V 3 bases, and 4 bases lay outside the gene matches. CDR3 nucleotide sequence: TGTGCCAGCAGCTTGCGACTAGCGGGGGCGGAGACCCAGTACTTC. Translation: CASSLRLAGAETQYF.

The chain couples TRBV7-9 to TRBJ1-2, with 8 positions matching TRBD1. This CDR3 has 16 amino acids. Looked up from germline, CDR1 is SEHNR and CDR2 is FQNEAQ (reference sequence). The trim removed 0 bases at V and 5 bases at J, leaving 8 bases unmatched. This chain's CDR3 is CASSLAYSDREYGYTF. In DNA form, the CDR3 reads TGTGCCAGCAGCTTAGCCTACTCGGACAGGGAGTATGGCTACACCTTC.